Below are 23 T cell receptor beta chains sequenced from a single sample in a study of blood T cell repertoires in COVID-19. Measured with immunoSEQ multiplex PCR; TCRdb has only the in-frame clones, and not every one. The table shows over 250,000 clones, with more than 90% occurring only once. Sequenced: PBMCs or T cells enriched from blood (not recorded which). All receptors derive from a man aged 55 to 70 who had recovered from COVID-19.

The chain carries TRBV5-8 and TRBJ2-7; TRBD2 aligns across 8 bases. V dropped 7 bases and J dropped 2; count of bases not matched to a gene: 11. Per germline, CDR1 SGHTS and CDR2 YDEGEE. The CDR3 loop spans 15 amino acids. The CDR3 DNA reads as TGTGCCAGCCTACTAGCGGACCTGACCACCTACGAGCAGTACTTC. It is translated as CASLLADLTTYEQYF.

The chain recombines TRBV5-4 with TRBJ2-2, with D perhaps TRBD2 (6 bases). Germline CDR1 is SGHNT and CDR2 is YYREEE (reference sequence). V shed 0 bases and J shed 2 bases, with 8 bases lying between them. CDR3 length equals 15 residues. The CDR3 nucleotides read TGTGCCAGCAGCTTGGTTGCGGGAAACACCGGGGAGCTGTTTTTT. It specifies CASSLVAGNTGELFF.

The table lists this clone with a count of one. CDR3 in DNA: TGTGCCAGCAGTGGAACTAGCGGGAGGGCCTTGAGAACAGATACGCAGTATTTT. Its protein is CASSGTSGRALRTDTQYF. V gene TRBV7-2 combines with J gene TRBJ2-3, with 13 bases identical to TRBD2. The CDR3 sequence is 18 residues long. Per germline, CDR1 SGHTA and CDR2 FQGNSA. Losses at the gene ends were 6 bases for V and 3 bases for J; bases not matched to a gene: 12.

The chain recombines TRBV30 with TRBJ1-1; tentative D call: TRBD1 (6 bases). The CDR3 totals 15 residues. CDR1 is GTSNPN, CDR2 SVGIG, per germline (reference sequence). V was shortened by 5 bases and J by 1 base, with 17 bases between the two germline ends. The CDR3 nucleotides read TGTGCCTGGGACGGACGGGGACACCAGAACACTGAAGCTTTCTTT. It encodes CAWDGRGHQNTEAFF.

The chain uses TRBV3-1 (or the pseudogene TRBV3-2) and TRBJ2-7, with 16 nucleotides matching TRBD2. The CDR3 runs 19 residues. Germline V gene sequence: CDR1 LGHDT, CDR2 YNNKEL (reference sequence). V was clipped by 1 base and J by 5 bases; unmatched bases: 11. In DNA form, the CDR3 reads TGTGCCAGCAGCCAAGGCCATGAACCGGGACTAGCGGGAGGGCACGAGCAGTACTTC. Translation gives CASSQGHEPGLAGGHEQYF.

The rearrangement uses TRBV24-1 and TRBJ2-7, with 8 bases that match TRBD1. V shed 6 bases and J 2 bases; nucleotides not matched to a gene: 2. The CDR3 runs 13 residues. The germline V gene has CDR1 KGHDR and CDR2 SFDVKD. The CDR3 here is CATSRQGTYEQYF. CDR3 coding DNA: TGTGCCACCAGTCGACAGGGGACCTACGAGCAGTACTTC.

This clone appeared a single time. V and J are TRBV6-6 and TRBJ2-7; possibly TRBD2 for D (6 bases). V lost 2 bases, J lost 0 bases, and 8 bases lay in between. Germline V CDR1 and CDR2: MNHNY, SVGAGI (reference sequence). This CDR3 region has 14 residues. The DNA for the CDR3 is TGTGCCAGCAGTTACGGCGGGGACTCCTACGAGCAGTACTTC. Translated, it gives CASSYGGDSYEQYF.

This clone was found a few times. The V and J genes are TRBV7-9 and TRBJ1-2, with TRBD1 identical over 7 bases. Looked up from germline, CDR1 is SEHNR and CDR2 is FQNEAQ (reference sequence). V lost 5 bases, J lost 4 bases, and 10 bases stayed unmatched. The CDR3 extends over 15 amino acids. CDR3 protein: CASSLTSGTAYGYTF. The CDR3 DNA reads as TGTGCCAGCAGCCTCACATCGGGGACAGCCTATGGCTACACCTTC. Based on the CDR3 plus reference TRBV7-9 and TRBJ1-2, the full variable domain is DTGVSQNPRHKITKRGQNVTFRCDPISEHNRLYWYRQTLGQGPEFLTYFQNEAQLEKSRLLSDRFSAERPKGSFSTLEIQRTEQGDSAMYLCASSLTSGTAYGYTFGSGTRLTVV.

The V and J genes are TRBV9 and TRBJ2-1; the match to TRBD1 covers 11 bases. The CDR3 extends over 15 amino acids. After removal of 4 bases from V and 7 bases from J, the junction contained 7 bases not matched to a gene. The V gene's germline CDR1 is SGDLS and CDR2 YYNGEE. CDR3 sequence: CASSPRTGGANEQFF. As DNA, the CDR3 is TGTGCCAGCAGCCCTCGGACAGGGGGCGCGAATGAGCAGTTCTTC.

The chain combines TRBV5-1 with TRBJ2-2; possible D gene TRBD2, 5 bases. The CDR3 consists of 16 residues. The germline V gene has CDR1 SGHRS and CDR2 YFSETQ. Between the trimmed V and J ends, which lost 1 base and 2 bases, there was a span of 12 bases. The CDR3 coding sequence is TGCGCCAGCAGCTTGCGGGATCGGGCAAACACCGGGGAGCTGTTTTTT. Residues: CASSLRDRANTGELFF. Filled out from reference TRBV5-1 and TRBJ2-2, the complete variable domain reads KAGVTQTPRYLIKTRGQQVTLSCSPISGHRSVSWYQQTPGQGLQFLFEYFSETQRNKGNFPGRFSGRQFSNSRSEMNVSTLELGDSALYLCASSLRDRANTGELFFGEGSRLTVL.

The chain combines TRBV6-2 or TRBV6-3 with TRBJ2-7; D may be TRBD2 (5 bases). Trimming took off 6 bases at V and 5 bases at J, with 20 bases between the two ends. The CDR3 consists of 15 residues. Germline CDR1 is MNHEY and CDR2 is SVGEGT. The CDR3 DNA reads TGTGCCAGCAGCCGTATTCGGCCCATCGGGGACGAGCAGTACTTC. Its translation: CASSRIRPIGDEQYF.

DNA of the CDR3: TGTGCCAGCAGCTACGGGACATACGAGCAGTACTTC. Translated, it gives CASSYGTYEQYF. The chain combines TRBV7-9 with TRBJ2-7, with a weak D call TRBD1 (6 bases). This CDR3 is built from 12 residues. The germline gives CDR1 SEHNR, CDR2 FQNEAQ (reference sequence). V dropped 4 bases and J dropped 4 bases, with 8 bases sitting between them.

The chain couples TRBV5-1 to TRBJ1-1; possibly TRBD1 for D (6 bases). The germline V gene encodes CDR1 SGHRS and CDR2 YFSETQ. The CDR3 loop spans 17 amino acids. With 0 bases removed from V and 4 bases from J, the gap between germline ends came to 19 bases. This CDR3 is CASSLAAGDLFFTEAFF. Here the CDR3 DNA reads TGCGCCAGCAGCTTGGCGGCAGGGGATCTCTTTTTCACTGAAGCTTTCTTT.

Written as DNA, the CDR3 is TGTGCCAGCAGCTTAGCGGGACAGGGGAGAACTGAAGCTTTCTTT. It translates to CASSLAGQGRTEAFF. The chain joins TRBV7-9 to TRBJ1-1, with 10 bases lining up with TRBD1. J was trimmed by 5 bases and V by 0 bases; bases with no gene match: 3. This CDR3 has 15 amino acids. Germline CDR1 reads SEHNR; CDR2 reads FQNEAQ (reference sequence).

The chain links TRBV4-2 to TRBJ2-3; D is perhaps TRBD1 (5 bases). Trimming removed 0 bases from V and 6 bases from J, with 19 bases in between. This CDR3 spans 17 amino acids. Germline assignment: CDR1 LGHNA and CDR2 YNFKEQ. The CDR3 loop reads CASSQEGPGHTYDTQYF. Here the CDR3 DNA reads TGTGCCAGCAGCCAAGAAGGGCCAGGACACACCTACGATACGCAGTATTTT.

The chain combines TRBV10-3 with TRBJ1-1; 7 bases are shared with TRBD1. The CDR3 runs to 15 residues. The germline V gene has CDR1 ENHRY and CDR2 SYGVKD. V was pared by 11 bases and J by 1 base, with 13 bases of the junction left unmatched. In nucleotides, the CDR3 is TGTGCCGCCGGCGGCCGACAGGGACCGAACACTGAAGCTTTCTTT. Translated: CAAGGRQGPNTEAFF.

The chain links TRBV6-5 to TRBJ1-6, with a possible D match to TRBD1 (5 bases). The CDR3 spans 14 residues. V was clipped by 2 bases and J by 8 bases, with 10 bases between them. The germline V gene has CDR1 MNHEY and CDR2 SVGAGI. The CDR3 reads CASSYRQWDSPLHF. The CDR3 DNA is TGTGCCAGCAGTTACAGACAGTGGGATTCACCCCTCCACTTT.

The CDR3, as DNA: TGTGCCAGCAGCTTTGCGTTTTCTGGAAACACCATATATTTT. This codes for CASSFAFSGNTIYF. V usage is TRBV11-3 and J usage is TRBJ1-3, with D hard to call. The CDR3 consists of 14 residues. V was pared by 3 bases and J by 1 base, with 7 bases between. Germline V CDR1 and CDR2: SGHNT, YENEEA.

The genes are TRBV3-1 (or the pseudogene TRBV3-2) and TRBJ1-5, with D uncertain. The V and J ends lost 4 bases and 9 bases respectively, with 19 bases between them. This CDR3 is 15 amino acids long. CDR1 LGHDT and CDR2 YNNKEL come from the germline V gene (reference sequence). The CDR3 protein is CASSPTSAALGPQHF. The CDR3 bases are TGTGCCAGCAGCCCAACTTCGGCGGCTCTCGGGCCCCAGCATTTT.

The sample holds a few counts of this clone. The J gene is TRBJ1-2, the V gene TRBV7-6, with a possible D match to TRBD1 (5 bases). Germline-derived CDR1 and CDR2 are SGHVS and FNYEAQ. This CDR3 comprises 13 residues. V lost 5 bases to trimming and J lost 8 bases, with 15 bases between them. CDR3 in amino acids: CASSPRTSGGYTF. The CDR3, as DNA: TGTGCCAGCAGCCCACGGACAAGTGGAGGCTACACCTTC.

V usage is TRBV10-2 and J usage is TRBJ2-4; the match to TRBD2 covers 9 bases. J lost 10 bases, V lost 0 bases, and 10 bases had no gene match. The CDR3 is made up of 16 amino acids. Germline V gene data show CDR1 as WSHSY and CDR2 as SAAADI. The CDR3 loop is CASSESGASGASIQYF. The CDR3 DNA reads TGCGCCAGCAGTGAGTCAGGGGCTAGCGGGGCCTCAATTCAGTACTTC.

The chain is built from TRBV7-9 and TRBJ1-1, with 11 bases fitting TRBD1. CDR3 length equals 15 residues. V lost 0 bases, J lost 6 bases, and 3 bases stayed unmatched. Germline loops: CDR1 SEHNR, CDR2 FQNEAQ (reference sequence). In DNA form, the CDR3 reads TGTGCCAGCAGCTTAGCGGGACAGGGGGGTGCTGAAGCTTTCTTT. Its protein is CASSLAGQGGAEAFF.

The rearrangement uses TRBV5-1 and TRBJ1-1; no clear D gene. This CDR3 is 14 amino acids long. Deletions cut 4 bases from V and 3 bases from J, with 13 bases between. From germline, CDR1 is SGHRS and CDR2 YFSETQ. The CDR3 sequence is CASSRPGWDTEAFF. CDR3 nucleotides: TGCGCCAGCAGCCGTCCGGGGTGGGACACTGAAGCTTTCTTT. The whole variable domain, remainder taken from reference TRBV5-1 and TRBJ1-1, is KAGVTQTPRYLIKTRGQQVTLSCSPISGHRSVSWYQQTPGQGLQFLFEYFSETQRNKGNFPGRFSGRQFSNSRSEMNVSTLELGDSALYLCASSRPGWDTEAFFGQGTRLTVV.